This TCR beta chain was identified in a study of T cells after yellow fever vaccination. Background on the study: Researchers used SMART-Seq v4 Ultra Low Input to prepare fractions that had low cell numbers.

The germline gives CDR1 DFQATT, CDR2 SNEGSKA (reference sequence). The V gene lost 1 base and the J gene lost 6 bases, with 23 bases spanning the gap. The CDR3 has 17 residues. TCRdb recomputed calls from the 5' RACE reads with MiXCR, one row per CDR3 protein. Found here are a few hundred thousand distinct CDR3 sequences, 15% to 20% of them singletons; the top ten hold around an eighth. Study findings and constraints: Shared CD4/CD8 clonotypes were a small share, likely from convergent recombination. The secondary T-cell response peaked on day 5, not day 15, but was weaker.

This clonotype has more than one count but fewer than ten. Its antigen is undetermined. The chain is built from TRBV20-1 and TRBJ2-3; tentatively, D is TRBD2 (7 bases). Sequencing was performed on PBMCs, taken 15 days after the yellow fever booster vaccination. The TCR was taken from a man aged 25-45 years who received the YFV17D yellow fever vaccine. The CDR3 region has the DNA TGCAGTGCTAGAGCTCCCGGGAGGCCCACAAGGGGGGATACGCAGTATTTT. It is translated as CSARAPGRPTRGDTQYF.